One T cell receptor beta chain is described in this entry. This specimen belongs to a study of T cell changes during pregnancy in multiple sclerosis. J gave up 0 bases and V 5 bases, and 10 bases lay outside the gene matches. Germline CDR1 is MDHEN and CDR2 is SYDVKM. This CDR3 is built from 17 residues. Profiling relied on immunoSEQ multiplex PCR, and the TCRdb table lists in-frame clones only, not all of them. The table has about 56,000 clones, about nine tenths seen once. V gene TRBV28 combines with J gene TRBJ1-5; the match to TRBD1 covers 7 bases. The sequence derives from a female donor in good health, enrolled as a control in a pregnancy study. This sample comprised peripheral blood, obtained in the first trimester of pregnancy. This chain's CDR3 is CASSLPGGFYSNQPQHF. The CDR3, as DNA: TGTGCCAGCAGTCTGCCAGGGGGTTTTTATAGCAATCAGCCCCAGCATTTT.